This T cell receptor (beta chain) is from a study of shared clonotypes between healthy human individuals. Study-wide context: Donors had three CD4 naive, three CD4 memory, two CD8 naive and one CD8 memory plate apiece.

Sequencing was performed with immunoSEQ multiplex PCR; in TCRdb, only in-frame clones are kept and a portion is missing. The repertoire has about 340,000 clones, 70% to 75% of them found once; the top ten carry about 9.4%. The CDR3 consists of 15 residues. The V gene lost 0 bases and the J gene lost 5 bases, with 13 bases spanning the gap. Per the germline V gene, CDR1 is SGHNT and CDR2 is YYREEE (reference sequence). About this clone: Its antigen is not known.

There were only Caucasian adults among the donors, and all lived in Nashville, Tennessee. Notes on the study in general: Generally, naive subsets came out with larger estimated richness than memory subsets.

The chain is built from TRBV5-4 and TRBJ2-3, with unresolved D. The source of this sequence is a man aged 30 to 45 in good health. Sequenced: memory CD4+ T cells sorted from blood. Subset given: CD45RA-negative fraction. CDR3: CASSLEVLPGDTQYF. CDR3 nucleotide sequence: TGTGCCAGCAGCTTGGAAGTTCTCCCCGGAGATACGCAGTATTTT.